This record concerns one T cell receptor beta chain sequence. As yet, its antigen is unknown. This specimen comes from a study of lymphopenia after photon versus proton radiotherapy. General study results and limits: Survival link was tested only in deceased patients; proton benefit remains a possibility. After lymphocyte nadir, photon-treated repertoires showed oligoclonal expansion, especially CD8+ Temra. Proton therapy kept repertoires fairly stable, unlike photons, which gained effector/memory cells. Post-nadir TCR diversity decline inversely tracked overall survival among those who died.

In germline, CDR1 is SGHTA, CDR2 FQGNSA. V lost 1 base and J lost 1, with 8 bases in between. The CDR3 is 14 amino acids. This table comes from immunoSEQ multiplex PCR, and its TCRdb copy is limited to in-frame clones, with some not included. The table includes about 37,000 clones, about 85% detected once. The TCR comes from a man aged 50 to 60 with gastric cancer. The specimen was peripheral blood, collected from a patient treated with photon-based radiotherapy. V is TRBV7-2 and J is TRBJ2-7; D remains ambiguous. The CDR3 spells CASSLGTQSYEQYF. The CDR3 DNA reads TGTGCCAGCAGCTTAGGTACCCAATCCTACGAGCAGTACTTC. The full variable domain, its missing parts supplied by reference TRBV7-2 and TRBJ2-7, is GAGVSQSPSNKVTEKGKDVELRCDPISGHTALYWYRQSLGQGLEFLIYFQGNSAPDKSGLPSDRFSAERTGGSVSTLTIQRTQQEDSAVYLCASSLGTQSYEQYFGPGTRLTVT.